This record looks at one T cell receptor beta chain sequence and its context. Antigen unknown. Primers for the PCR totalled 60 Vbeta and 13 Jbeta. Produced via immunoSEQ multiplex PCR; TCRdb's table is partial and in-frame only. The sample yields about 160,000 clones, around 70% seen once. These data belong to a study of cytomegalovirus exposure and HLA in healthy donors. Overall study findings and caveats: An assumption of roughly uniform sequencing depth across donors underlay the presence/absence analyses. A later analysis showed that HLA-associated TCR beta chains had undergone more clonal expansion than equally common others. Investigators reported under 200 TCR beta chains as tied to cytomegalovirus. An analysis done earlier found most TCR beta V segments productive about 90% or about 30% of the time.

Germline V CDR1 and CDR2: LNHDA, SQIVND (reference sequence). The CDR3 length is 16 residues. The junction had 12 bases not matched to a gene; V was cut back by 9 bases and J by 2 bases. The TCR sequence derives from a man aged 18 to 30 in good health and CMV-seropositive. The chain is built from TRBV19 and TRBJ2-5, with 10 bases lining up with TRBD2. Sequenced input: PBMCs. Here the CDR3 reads CASSGIAGGDQETQYF. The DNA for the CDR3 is TGTGCCAGCAGTGGGATAGCGGGAGGAGATCAAGAGACCCAGTACTTC.